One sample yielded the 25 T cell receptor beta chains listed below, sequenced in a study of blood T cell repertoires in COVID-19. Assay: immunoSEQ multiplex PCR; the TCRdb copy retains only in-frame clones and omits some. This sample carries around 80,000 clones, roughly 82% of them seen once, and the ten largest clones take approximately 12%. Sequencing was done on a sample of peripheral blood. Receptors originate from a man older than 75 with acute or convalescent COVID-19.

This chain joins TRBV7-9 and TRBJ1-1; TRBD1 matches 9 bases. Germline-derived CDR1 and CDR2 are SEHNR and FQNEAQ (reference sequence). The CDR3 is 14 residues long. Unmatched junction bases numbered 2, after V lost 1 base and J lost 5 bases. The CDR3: CASSLGQGETEAFF. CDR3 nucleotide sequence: TGTGCCAGCAGCTTAGGACAGGGGGAGACTGAAGCTTTCTTT.

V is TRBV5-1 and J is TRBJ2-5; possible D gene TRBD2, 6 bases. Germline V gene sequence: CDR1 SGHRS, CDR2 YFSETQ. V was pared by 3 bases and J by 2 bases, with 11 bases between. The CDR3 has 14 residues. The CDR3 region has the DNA TGCGCCAGCAGCTCCGGGACTCTACAAGAGACCCAGTACTTC. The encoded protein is CASSSGTLQETQYF.

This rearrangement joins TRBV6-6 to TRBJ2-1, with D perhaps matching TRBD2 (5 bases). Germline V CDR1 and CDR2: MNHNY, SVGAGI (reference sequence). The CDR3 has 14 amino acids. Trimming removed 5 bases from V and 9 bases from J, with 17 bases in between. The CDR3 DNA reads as TGTGCCAGCAGTCTACTAGTAGGACCTGCTGAGCAGTTCTTC. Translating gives CASSLLVGPAEQFF.

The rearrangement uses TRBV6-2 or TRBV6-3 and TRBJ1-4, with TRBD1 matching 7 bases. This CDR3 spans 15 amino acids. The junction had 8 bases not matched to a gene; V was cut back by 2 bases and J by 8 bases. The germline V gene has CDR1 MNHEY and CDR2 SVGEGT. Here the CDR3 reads CASSYLGTAVEKLFF. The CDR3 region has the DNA TGTGCCAGCAGTTACCTCGGGACAGCGGTCGAAAAACTGTTTTTT.

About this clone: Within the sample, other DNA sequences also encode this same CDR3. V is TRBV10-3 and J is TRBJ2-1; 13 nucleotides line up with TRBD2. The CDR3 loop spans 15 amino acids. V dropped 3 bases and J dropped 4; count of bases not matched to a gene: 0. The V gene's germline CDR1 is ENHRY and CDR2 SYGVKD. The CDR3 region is CAISELAGGYNEQFF. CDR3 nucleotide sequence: TGTGCCATCAGTGAACTAGCGGGGGGGTACAATGAGCAGTTCTTC.

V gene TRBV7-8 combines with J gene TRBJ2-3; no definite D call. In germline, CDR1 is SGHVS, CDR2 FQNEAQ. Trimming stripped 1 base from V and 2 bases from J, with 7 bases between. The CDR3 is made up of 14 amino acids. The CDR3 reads CASSLERTTDTQYF. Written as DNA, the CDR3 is TGTGCCAGCAGCTTAGAGAGAACCACAGATACGCAGTATTTT. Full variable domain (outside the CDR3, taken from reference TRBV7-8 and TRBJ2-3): GAGVSQSPRYKVAKRGQDVALRCDPISGHVSLFWYQQALGQGPEFLTYFQNEAQLDKSGLPSDRFFAERPEGSVSTLKIQRTQQEDSAVYLCASSLERTTDTQYFGPGTRLTVL.

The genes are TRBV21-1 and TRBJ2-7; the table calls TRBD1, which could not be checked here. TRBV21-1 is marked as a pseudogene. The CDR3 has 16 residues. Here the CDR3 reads CASSKVTGQRVYEQYF. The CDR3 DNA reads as TGTGCCAGCAGCAAAGTTACGGGACAGCGAGTCTACGAGCAGTACTTC.

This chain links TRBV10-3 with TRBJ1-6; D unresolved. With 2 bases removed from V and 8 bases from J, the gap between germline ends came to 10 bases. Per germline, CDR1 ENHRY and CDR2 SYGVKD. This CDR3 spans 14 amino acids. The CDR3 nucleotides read TGTGCCATCAGTGAGGACTCAGCCTATTCACCCCTCCACTTT. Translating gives CAISEDSAYSPLHF.

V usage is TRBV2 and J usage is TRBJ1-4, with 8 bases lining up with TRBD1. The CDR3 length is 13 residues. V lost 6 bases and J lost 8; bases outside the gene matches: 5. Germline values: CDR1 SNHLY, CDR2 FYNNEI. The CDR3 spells CASRTGDWEKLFF. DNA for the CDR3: TGTGCCAGCAGGACAGGGGATTGGGAAAAACTGTTTTTT.

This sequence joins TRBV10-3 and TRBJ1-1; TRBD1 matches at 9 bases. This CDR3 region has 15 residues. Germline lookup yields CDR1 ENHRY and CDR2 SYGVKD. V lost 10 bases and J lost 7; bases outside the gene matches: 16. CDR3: CATRLGGQGMNEAFF. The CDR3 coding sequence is TGTGCCACCCGATTAGGGGGACAGGGAATGAATGAAGCTTTCTTT.

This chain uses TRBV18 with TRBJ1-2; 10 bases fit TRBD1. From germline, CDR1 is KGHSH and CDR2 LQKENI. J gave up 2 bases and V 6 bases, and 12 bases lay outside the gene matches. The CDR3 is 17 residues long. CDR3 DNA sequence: TGTGCCAGCTCCCCGGGACAGGGGAGTAATAGGAACTATGGCTACACCTTC. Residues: CASSPGQGSNRNYGYTF.

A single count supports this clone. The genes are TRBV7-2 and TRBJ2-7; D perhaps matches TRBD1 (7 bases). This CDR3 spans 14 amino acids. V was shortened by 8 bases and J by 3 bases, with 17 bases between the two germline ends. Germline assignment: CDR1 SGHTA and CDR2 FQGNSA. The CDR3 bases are TGTGCCAGCTCCCGGGCGGGACAGAACTACGAGCAGTACTTC. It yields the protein CASSRAGQNYEQYF.

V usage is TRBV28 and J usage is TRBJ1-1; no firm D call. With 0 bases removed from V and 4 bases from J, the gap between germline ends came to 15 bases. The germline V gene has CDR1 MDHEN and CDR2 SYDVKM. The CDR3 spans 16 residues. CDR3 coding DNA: TGTGCCAGCAGTTTATGGGCGTTTTCGGGGTCCACTGAAGCTTTCTTT. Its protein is CASSLWAFSGSTEAFF.

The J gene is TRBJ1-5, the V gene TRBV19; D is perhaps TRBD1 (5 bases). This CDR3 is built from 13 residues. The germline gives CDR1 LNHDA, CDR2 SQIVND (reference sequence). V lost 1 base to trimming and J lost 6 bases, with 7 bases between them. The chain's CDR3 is CASSIGGGQPQHF. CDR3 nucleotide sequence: TGTGCCAGTAGTATAGGGGGCGGTCAGCCCCAGCATTTT.

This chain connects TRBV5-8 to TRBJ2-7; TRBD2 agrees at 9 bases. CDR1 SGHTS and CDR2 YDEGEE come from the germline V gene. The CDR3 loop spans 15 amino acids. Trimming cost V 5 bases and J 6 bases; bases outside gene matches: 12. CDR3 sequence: CASRPPDQRGAEQYF. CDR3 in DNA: TGTGCCAGCAGACCCCCTGACCAGCGGGGGGCCGAGCAGTACTTC.

The CDR3 coding sequence is TGCAGCGTTGCAGGCAGGGATAACACAGATACGCAGTATTTT. This encodes CSVAGRDNTDTQYF. The V gene is TRBV29-1, the J gene TRBJ2-3; a weak D match, TRBD1 (5 bases). The CDR3 contains 14 residues. The ends were cut back, 4 bases at V and 2 bases at J, with 13 bases in the middle. CDR1 is SQVTM and CDR2 is ANQGSEA in the germline V gene.

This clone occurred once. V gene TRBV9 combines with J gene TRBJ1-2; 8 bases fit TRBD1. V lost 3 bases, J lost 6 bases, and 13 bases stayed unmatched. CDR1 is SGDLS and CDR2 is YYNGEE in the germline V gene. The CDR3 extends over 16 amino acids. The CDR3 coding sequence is TGTGCCAGCAGCGCAAGCCCCCGGGCAGGGGGCAATGGCTACACCTTC. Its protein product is CASSASPRAGGNGYTF. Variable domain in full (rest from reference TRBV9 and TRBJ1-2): DSGVTQTPKHLITATGQRVTLRCSPRSGDLSVYWYQQSLDQGLQFLIQYYNGEERAKGNILERFSAQQFPDLHSELNLSSLELGDSALYFCASSASPRAGGNGYTFGSGTRLTVV.

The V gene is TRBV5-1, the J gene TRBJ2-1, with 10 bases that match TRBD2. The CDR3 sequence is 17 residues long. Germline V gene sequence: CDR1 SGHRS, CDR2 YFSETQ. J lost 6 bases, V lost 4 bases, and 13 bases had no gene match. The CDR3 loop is CASSLGFSGGTRNEQFF. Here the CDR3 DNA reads TGCGCCAGCAGCCTGGGGTTTAGCGGGGGGACCCGCAATGAGCAGTTCTTC.

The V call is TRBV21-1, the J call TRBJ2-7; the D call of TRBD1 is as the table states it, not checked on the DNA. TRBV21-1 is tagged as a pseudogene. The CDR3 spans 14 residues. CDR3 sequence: CASSKSGQDYEQYF. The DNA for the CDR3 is TGTGCCAGCAGCAAATCTGGACAAGACTACGAGCAGTACTTC.

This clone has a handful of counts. CDR3 sequence reads: CASSPGEGNLNEQFF. Here the CDR3 DNA reads TGCGCCAGCAGCCCCGGGGAGGGGAACCTCAATGAGCAGTTCTTC. This sequence joins TRBV5-1 and TRBJ2-1, with 7 nucleotides matching TRBD2. V was pared by 4 bases and J by 6 bases, with 10 bases of the junction left unmatched. Germline V CDR1 and CDR2: SGHRS, YFSETQ. This CDR3 is built from 15 residues.

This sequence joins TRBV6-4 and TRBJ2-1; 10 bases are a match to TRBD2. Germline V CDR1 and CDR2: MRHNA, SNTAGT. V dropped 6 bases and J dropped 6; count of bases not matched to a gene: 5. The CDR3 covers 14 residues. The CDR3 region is CASRSGGAVNEQFF. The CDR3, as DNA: TGTGCCAGCAGGAGCGGGGGGGCCGTCAATGAGCAGTTCTTC.

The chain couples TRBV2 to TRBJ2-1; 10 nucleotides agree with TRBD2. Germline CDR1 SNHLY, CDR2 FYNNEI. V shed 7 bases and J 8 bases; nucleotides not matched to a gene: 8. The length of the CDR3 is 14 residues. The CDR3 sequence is CASIGLAALDEQFF. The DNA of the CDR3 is TGTGCCAGCATCGGACTAGCGGCCCTTGATGAGCAGTTCTTC.

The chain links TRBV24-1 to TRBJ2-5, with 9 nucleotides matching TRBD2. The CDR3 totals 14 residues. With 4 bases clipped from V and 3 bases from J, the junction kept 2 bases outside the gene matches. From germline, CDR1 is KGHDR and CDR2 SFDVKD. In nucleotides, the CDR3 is TGTGCCACCAGTGAAAGCGGGGGGAAAGAGACCCAGTACTTC. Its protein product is CATSESGGKETQYF.

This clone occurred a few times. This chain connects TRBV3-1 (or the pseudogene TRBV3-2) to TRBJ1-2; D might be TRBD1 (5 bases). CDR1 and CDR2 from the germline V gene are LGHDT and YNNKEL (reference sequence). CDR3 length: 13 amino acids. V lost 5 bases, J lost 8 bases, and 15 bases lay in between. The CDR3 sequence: CASSGVGAGGYTF. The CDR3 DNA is TGTGCCAGCAGCGGAGTAGGGGCTGGGGGCTACACCTTC.

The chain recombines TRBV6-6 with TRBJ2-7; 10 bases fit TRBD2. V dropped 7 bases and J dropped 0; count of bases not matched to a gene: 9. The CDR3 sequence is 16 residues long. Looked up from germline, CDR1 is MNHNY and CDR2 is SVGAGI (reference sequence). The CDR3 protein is CASTPGLAGASYEQYF. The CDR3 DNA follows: TGTGCCAGCACCCCGGGGCTAGCGGGGGCCTCCTACGAGCAGTACTTC.